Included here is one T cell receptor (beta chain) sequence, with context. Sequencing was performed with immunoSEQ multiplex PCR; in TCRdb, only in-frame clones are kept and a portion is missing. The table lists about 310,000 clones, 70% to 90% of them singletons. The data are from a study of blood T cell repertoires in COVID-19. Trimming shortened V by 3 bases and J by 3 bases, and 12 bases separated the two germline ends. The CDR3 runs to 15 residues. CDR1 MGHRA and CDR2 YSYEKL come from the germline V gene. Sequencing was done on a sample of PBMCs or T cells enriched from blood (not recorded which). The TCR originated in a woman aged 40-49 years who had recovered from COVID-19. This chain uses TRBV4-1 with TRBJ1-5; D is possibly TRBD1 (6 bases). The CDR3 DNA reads TGCGCCAGCAGCCAGATCCGGGACATCAATCAGCCCCAGCATTTT. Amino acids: CASSQIRDINQPQHF.